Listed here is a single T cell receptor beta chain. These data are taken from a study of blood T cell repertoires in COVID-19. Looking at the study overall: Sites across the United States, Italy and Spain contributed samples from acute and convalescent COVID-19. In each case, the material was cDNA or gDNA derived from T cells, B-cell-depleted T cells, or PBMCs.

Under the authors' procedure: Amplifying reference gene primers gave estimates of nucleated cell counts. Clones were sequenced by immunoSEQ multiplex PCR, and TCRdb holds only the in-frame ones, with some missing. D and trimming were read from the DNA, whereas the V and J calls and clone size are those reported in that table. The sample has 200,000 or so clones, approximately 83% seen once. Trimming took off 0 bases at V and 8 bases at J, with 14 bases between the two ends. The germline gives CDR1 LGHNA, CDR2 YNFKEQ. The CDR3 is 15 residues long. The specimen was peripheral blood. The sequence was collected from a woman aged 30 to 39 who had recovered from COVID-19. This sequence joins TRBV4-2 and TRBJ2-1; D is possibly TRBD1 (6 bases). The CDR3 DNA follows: TGTGCCAGCAGCCAAGAGGGGTTAGGGGGAGATGAGCAGTTCTTC. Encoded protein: CASSQEGLGGDEQFF.